This T cell receptor beta chain was captured in a study of blood T cell repertoires in COVID-19 (dated by TCRdb to about 2020). General notes on the study: The collaborator samples originated in the United States, Italy and Spain and spanned the acute and convalescent phases of COVID-19. The material from the prospective study consisted of cDNA or gDNA derived from T cells, B-cell-depleted T cells, or PBMCs. Deeply sampled blood TCRbeta repertoires from subjects exposed to, actively infected with, or recovered from COVID-19 were included in the dataset. The repertoires were released in a freely available public database meant as a resource for research on the immune response to SARS-CoV-2. The samples were drawn from two sources: the first 160 participants of the ongoing ImmuneRACE study, and over 1,000 subjects contributed by 6 global collaborators. A de-identified subject ID, COVID-19 status, age in years and sex were almost always included in the sample metadata. Where available, HLA class I and class II types were taken from metadata supplied by the sample provider and were not determined by assay-based typing. Results and caveats for the whole study, not just this receptor: How much clinical and demographic metadata was included differed by source and by participant, and the metadata was provided uncurated.

CDR1 and CDR2 were assigned from the germline V gene as KGHSH and LQKENI. Relative to germline, V is missing 4 bases and J is missing 3 bases, with 11 bases of the junction outside any gene match. Including cysteine and phenylalanine, the CDR3 has 16 amino acids. Left in the record is the CDR3 DNA by itself, 48 bases read in frame from the first base. Comments on this clone: Its antigen target is currently unknown. Base qualities are not at hand, and no much larger clone is one base apart.

The immunoSEQ Assay, a bias-controlled multiplex PCR, was used to amplify TCRbeta CDR3 regions from genomic DNA. The original pipeline was this. Within the assay, amplification of reference gene primers was used to estimate how many nucleated cells each sample contained. To quantify the absolute abundance of each unique TCRbeta CDR3 rearrangement, sequence reads were collapsed and filtered. Productive Simpson clonality was computed per sample as the square root of Simpson's diversity index over productive rearrangements. TCRdb stores this immuneACCESS table with in-frame sequences only. Part of the clones is absent; in the studies checked, under half of the shortfall reflects unresolved V genes, and no reason is known for the rest. Clone size and the V and J calls come from that table; the DNA yielded D and trimming. This sample lists 350,000 to 450,000 clones; about 88% were detected once. Just over 7% of the sample rests with the top ten.

One collaborating source in Seattle enrolled patients during active infection and followed them longitudinally through the course of disease. Collaborating institutions collected whole blood in K2EDTA tubes following their own protocols. For TCRbeta analysis, collaborators shipped samples as frozen whole blood, isolated PBMCs, or DNA extracted from either of those sample types. This receptor was taken from a woman in her sixties or seventies with COVID-19, enrolled during active disease. The rearranged chain carries TRBV18 and TRBJ2-7, with TRBD1 matching 8 junction bases. The specimen was peripheral blood. The DNA sequence follows: TGTGCCAGCTCACGGGCAGGGGGCACCAGGAACTACGAGCAGTACTTC. This encodes CASSRAGGTRNYEQYF.